This T cell receptor beta chain was identified during a study of graft-versus-host responses after intestinal transplantation. Looked up from germline, CDR1 is LNHDA and CDR2 is SQIVND (reference sequence). CDR3 length: 13 amino acids. Between the trimmed V and J ends, which lost 3 bases and 0 bases, there was a span of 5 bases. Here immunoSEQ multiplex PCR was the method, and the copy in TCRdb shows in-frame clones only, minus some. The sample gives roughly 7,000 clones, 95% to 98% of which show up once; 0.24% is in the top ten. The V gene is TRBV19, the J gene TRBJ1-1; no clear D. The sequence was obtained from a human patient who received an intestinal transplant, so some T cells may come from the graft donor. The sequenced sample was PBMCs, obtained 23 days after intestinal transplant. The CDR3 loop is CASSIGMNTEAFF. The DNA for the CDR3 is TGTGCCAGTAGTATTGGAATGAACACTGAAGCTTTCTTT.